The rows below give T cell receptor beta chains drawn from one sample of a study of blood T cells in healthy people across ages. A single record per CDR3 protein comes from TCRdb applying MiXCR to the 5' RACE reads. Of some 710,000 distinct CDR3 sequences in the sample, around 50% are singletons; the top ten hold about a sixth. The specimen sequenced was blood. The origin of the receptors is a man of 80 years or more in good health. Both conserved end residues are part of each CDR3. A D gene is named only where the DNA matches it firmly. The size field is filled for only some rows; it gives once, few, many or a size class.

clone size: NA; D gene: TRBD2; J gene: TRBJ2-3; V gene: TRBV20-1; CDR3 length: 17; CDR3 DNA: TGCAGTGCGGGACACCGGACTAGCGGGAGGGCCCCAGATACGCAGTATTTT; CDR3 protein: CSAGHRTSGRAPDTQYF
clone size: NA; D gene: TRBD2; J gene: TRBJ2-3; V gene: TRBV30; CDR3 length: 16; CDR3 DNA: TGTGCCTGGAGTTCCCGGACTAGTAGCGGCACAGATACGCAGTATTTT; CDR3 protein: CAWSSRTSSGTDTQYF
clone size: NA; D gene: NA; J gene: TRBJ2-2; V gene: TRBV11-2; CDR3 length: 14; CDR3 DNA: TGTGCCAGCACCGTCGGGGGCCTCACCGGGGAGCTGTTTTTT; CDR3 protein: CASTVGGLTGELFF
clone size: NA; D gene: TRBD1; J gene: TRBJ2-1; V gene: TRBV30; CDR3 length: 17; CDR3 DNA: TGTGCCTGGAGGGGGGACAGCGGAACACGGCCGTACAATGAGCAGTTCTTC; CDR3 protein: CAWRGDSGTRPYNEQFF
clone size: NA; D gene: NA; J gene: TRBJ1-5; V gene: TRBV7-3; CDR3 length: 13; CDR3 DNA: TGTGCCAGCAGCTCAGGGTTGCATCAGCCCCAGCATTTT; CDR3 protein: CASSSGLHQPQHF
clone size: few; D gene: NA; J gene: TRBJ2-3; V gene: TRBV27; CDR3 length: 14; CDR3 DNA: TGTGCCAGCAGCCCAACAACAAACACAGATACGCAGTATTTT; CDR3 protein: CASSPTTNTDTQYF
clone size: NA; D gene: TRBD1; J gene: TRBJ2-3; V gene: TRBV12-3/TRBV12-4; CDR3 length: 15; CDR3 DNA: TGTGCCAGCAGTAAAGGGGTAGGGGGCGCAGATACGCAGTATTTT; CDR3 protein: CASSKGVGGADTQYF
clone size: many; D gene: NA; J gene: TRBJ2-7; V gene: TRBV27; CDR3 length: 13; CDR3 DNA: TGTGCCAGCACTCCCGGGGGCCTCTACGAGCAGTACTTC; CDR3 protein: CASTPGGLYEQYF
clone size: NA; D gene: NA; J gene: TRBJ2-3; V gene: TRBV7-3; CDR3 length: 15; CDR3 DNA: TGTGCCAGCACCCTCTTGGGTACTGGCACAGATACGCAGTATTTT; CDR3 protein: CASTLLGTGTDTQYF
clone size: many; D gene: TRBD1; J gene: TRBJ1-4; V gene: TRBV20-1; CDR3 length: 14; CDR3 DNA: TGCAGTGCTGGGCACAGGGGCCTAGATGAAAAACTGTTTTTT; CDR3 protein: CSAGHRGLDEKLFF
clone size: few; D gene: TRBD2; J gene: TRBJ2-7; V gene: TRBV10-3; CDR3 length: 14; CDR3 DNA: TGTGCCATCAAGGGCGCGGGAGGGCCCGGCGAGCAGTACTTC; CDR3 protein: CAIKGAGGPGEQYF
clone size: few; D gene: NA; J gene: TRBJ2-7; V gene: TRBV20-1; CDR3 length: 12; CDR3 DNA: TGCAGTGCCGTCGGGTTGACCTACGAGCAGTACTTC; CDR3 protein: CSAVGLTYEQYF
clone size: NA; D gene: NA; J gene: TRBJ2-3; V gene: TRBV27; CDR3 length: 15; CDR3 DNA: TGTGCCAGCCGATCCGGGACATGGGGCACAGATACGCAGTATTTT; CDR3 protein: CASRSGTWGTDTQYF
clone size: many; D gene: NA; J gene: TRBJ1-2; V gene: TRBV7-3; CDR3 length: 13; CDR3 DNA: TGTGCCAGCAGCAAGGACAGCAGCTATGGCTACACCTTC; CDR3 protein: CASSKDSSYGYTF
clone size: few; D gene: NA; J gene: TRBJ2-1; V gene: TRBV18; CDR3 length: 13; CDR3 DNA: TGTGCCAGCTCACCACTAGAGTCCAATGAGCAGTTCTTC; CDR3 protein: CASSPLESNEQFF
clone size: NA; D gene: TRBD2; J gene: TRBJ2-3; V gene: TRBV20-1; CDR3 length: 14; CDR3 DNA: TGCAGTGCTAGAGATGCGGGAGGGGCAGATACGCAGTATTTT; CDR3 protein: CSARDAGGADTQYF
clone size: few; D gene: NA; J gene: TRBJ1-1; V gene: TRBV5-1; CDR3 length: 13; CDR3 DNA: TGTGCCAGCTCACGCGGGAGGAACACTGAAGCTTTCTTT; CDR3 protein: CASSRGRNTEAFF
clone size: few; D gene: NA; J gene: TRBJ2-7; V gene: TRBV7-3; CDR3 length: 13; CDR3 DNA: TGTGCCAGCAGCTTAAGGAGAGGGTCCGAGCAGTACTTC; CDR3 protein: CASSLRRGSEQYF
clone size: NA; D gene: TRBD2; J gene: TRBJ2-3; V gene: TRBV20-1; CDR3 length: 16; CDR3 DNA: TGCAGTGCTATCCATCGGGCTAGCGGGAGGACAGATACGCAGTATTTT; CDR3 protein: CSAIHRASGRTDTQYF
clone size: NA; D gene: TRBD1; J gene: TRBJ2-7; V gene: TRBV25-1; CDR3 length: 17; CDR3 DNA: TGTGCCAGCAGTCACCAATACAGGGGGCTACGGACTGACGAGCAGTACTTC; CDR3 protein: CASSHQYRGLRTDEQYF
clone size: NA; D gene: TRBD1; J gene: TRBJ1-1; V gene: TRBV4-3; CDR3 length: 16; CDR3 DNA: TGCGCCAGCAGCCAAGATCAGGGGGGGTTCTACACTGAAGCTTTCTTT; CDR3 protein: CASSQDQGGFYTEAFF
clone size: NA; D gene: NA; J gene: TRBJ2-7; V gene: TRBV28; CDR3 length: 15; CDR3 DNA: TGTGCCAGCAGTTTAAGGAGGGGAAGAGACAATGAGCAGTACTTC; CDR3 protein: CASSLRRGRDNEQYF
clone size: NA; D gene: NA; J gene: TRBJ2-4; V gene: TRBV20-1; CDR3 length: 12; CDR3 DNA: TGCAGTGCTAGAGCCGTACCAAACATTCAGTACTTC; CDR3 protein: CSARAVPNIQYF
clone size: NA; D gene: TRBD1; J gene: TRBJ2-7; V gene: TRBV28; CDR3 length: 16; CDR3 DNA: TGTGCCAGCAGTCCTCAGGGGGCCGACTCCTACAATGAGCAGTACTTC; CDR3 protein: CASSPQGADSYNEQYF
clone size: NA; D gene: NA; J gene: TRBJ2-5; V gene: TRBV11-2; CDR3 length: 15; CDR3 DNA: TGTGCCAGCAGCTTAATGGGACACATCCAAGAGACCCAGTACTTC; CDR3 protein: CASSLMGHIQETQYF
clone size: NA; D gene: NA; J gene: TRBJ1-2; V gene: TRBV7-2; CDR3 length: 13; CDR3 DNA: TGTGCCAGCAGCCCTGGGGGGGCGGGTGGCTACACCTTC; CDR3 protein: CASSPGGAGGYTF
clone size: NA; D gene: TRBD2; J gene: TRBJ2-1; V gene: TRBV20-1; CDR3 length: 14; CDR3 DNA: TGCAGTGCTAGTATAGCGGGGCCCAGTAATGAGCAGTTCTTC; CDR3 protein: CSASIAGPSNEQFF
clone size: NA; D gene: TRBD2; J gene: TRBJ2-1; V gene: TRBV12-3/TRBV12-4; CDR3 length: 15; CDR3 DNA: TGTGTCAGCAGTCTCGCCGGGACTAGCGGAGCTGAGCAGTTCTTC; CDR3 protein: CVSSLAGTSGAEQFF
clone size: NA; D gene: NA; J gene: TRBJ2-5; V gene: TRBV5-1; CDR3 length: 13; CDR3 DNA: TGCGCCAGCAGGTCGGCCCAGCAAGAGACCCAGTACTTC; CDR3 protein: CASRSAQQETQYF
clone size: once; D gene: NA; J gene: TRBJ2-2; V gene: TRBV27; CDR3 length: 17; CDR3 DNA: TGTGCCAGCAGTTTAGGACGTAGGGGGTCGGGCACCGGGGAGCTGTTTTTT; CDR3 protein: CASSLGRRGSGTGELFF
clone size: NA; D gene: NA; J gene: TRBJ1-5; V gene: TRBV20-1; CDR3 length: 14; CDR3 DNA: TGCAGTGCTAGGGAGGGTAAGGGCAATCAGCCCCAGCATTTT; CDR3 protein: CSAREGKGNQPQHF
clone size: few; D gene: NA; J gene: TRBJ1-2; V gene: TRBV18; CDR3 length: 16; CDR3 DNA: TGTGCCAGCTCAACATCCGGAGGGGTTACAGAGGATGGCTACACCTTC; CDR3 protein: CASSTSGGVTEDGYTF
clone size: few; D gene: NA; J gene: TRBJ1-6; V gene: TRBV20-1; CDR3 length: 13; CDR3 DNA: TGCAGTGCACAGGACATCTATAATTCACCCCTCCACTTT; CDR3 protein: CSAQDIYNSPLHF
clone size: few; D gene: NA; J gene: TRBJ2-5; V gene: TRBV12-3/TRBV12-4; CDR3 length: 14; CDR3 DNA: TGTGCCAGCAGTTTAGACGGGGGAGTTGAGACCCAGTACTTC; CDR3 protein: CASSLDGGVETQYF
clone size: many; D gene: NA; J gene: TRBJ1-1; V gene: TRBV5-1; CDR3 length: 14; CDR3 DNA: TGCGCCAGCAGCCCGGACACCTTGAACACTGAAGCTTTCTTT; CDR3 protein: CASSPDTLNTEAFF
clone size: NA; D gene: NA; J gene: TRBJ2-7; V gene: TRBV4-2; CDR3 length: 15; CDR3 DNA: TGTGCCAGCAGCCAAGGGATTAGCGGCTCCTACGAGCAGTACTTC; CDR3 protein: CASSQGISGSYEQYF
clone size: NA; D gene: NA; J gene: TRBJ2-3; V gene: TRBV5-1; CDR3 length: 15; CDR3 DNA: TGCGCCAGCAGCTTGGGACAGGTCAGGTCAGATACGCAGTATTTT; CDR3 protein: CASSLGQVRSDTQYF
clone size: few; D gene: NA; J gene: TRBJ2-5; V gene: TRBV29-1; CDR3 length: 12; CDR3 DNA: TGCAGCGTTTCACAGAGCCAAGAGACCCAGTACTTC; CDR3 protein: CSVSQSQETQYF
clone size: few; D gene: NA; J gene: TRBJ2-6; V gene: TRBV5-1; CDR3 length: 16; CDR3 DNA: TGCGCCAGCAGCTTGTCCGTACCCTCTGGGGCCAACGTCCTGACTTTC; CDR3 protein: CASSLSVPSGANVLTF
clone size: NA; D gene: NA; J gene: TRBJ1-1; V gene: TRBV27; CDR3 length: 12; CDR3 DNA: TGTGCCGCAGGCCGAGGGGTCGCTGAAGCTTTCTTT; CDR3 protein: CAAGRGVAEAFF